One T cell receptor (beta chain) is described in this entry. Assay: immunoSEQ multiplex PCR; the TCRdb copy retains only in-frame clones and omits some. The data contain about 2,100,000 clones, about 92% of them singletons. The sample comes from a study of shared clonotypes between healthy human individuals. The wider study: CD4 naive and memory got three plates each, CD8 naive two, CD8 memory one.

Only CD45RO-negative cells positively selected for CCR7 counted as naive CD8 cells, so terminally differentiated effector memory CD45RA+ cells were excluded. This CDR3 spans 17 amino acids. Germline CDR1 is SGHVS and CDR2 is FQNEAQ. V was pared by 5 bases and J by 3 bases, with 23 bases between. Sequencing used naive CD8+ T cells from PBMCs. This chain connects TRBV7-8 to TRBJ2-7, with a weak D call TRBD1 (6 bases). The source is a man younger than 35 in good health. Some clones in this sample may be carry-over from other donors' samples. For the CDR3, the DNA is TGTGCCAGCAGCCGTCCTATACAGGGTATCCATCACTACGAGCAGTACTTC. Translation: CASSRPIQGIHHYEQYF.